The 26 T cell receptor beta chains below all came from one sample that was sequenced in a study of T cells in localized non-small cell lung cancer. Sequenced by immunoSEQ multiplex PCR; TCRdb stores in-frame clones only, minus some. This sample carries approximately 35,000 clones, about 90% of them seen once, and the ten largest clones take approximately 5.4%. Source: PBMCs, taken before any cancer treatment. These receptors all stem from a man aged 35 to 69 with stage II lung adenocarcinoma.

This clone was observed a few times. The chain carries TRBV6-5 and TRBJ2-2; the match to TRBD1 covers 8 bases. CDR3 length: 15 residues. The V gene's germline CDR1 is MNHEY and CDR2 SVGAGI. The V and J ends lost 6 bases and 2 bases, in that order; junction bases with no gene match: 5. CDR3 sequence reads: CASSLDRGNTGELFF. CDR3 nucleotides: TGTGCCAGCAGCCTAGACAGGGGTAACACCGGGGAGCTGTTTTTT.

This chain links TRBV29-1 with TRBJ2-7; 10 bases match TRBD1. Germline CDR1 is SQVTM and CDR2 is ANQGSEA. The J segment lost 2 bases and the V segment lost 3 bases, leaving 7 bases of the junction unmatched. The CDR3 length is 15 residues. The CDR3 DNA is TGCAGCGTTGACCTGGGACAGGGGCGGACCTACGAGCAGTACTTC. Translated: CSVDLGQGRTYEQYF.

The genes are TRBV7-3 and TRBJ2-3; 8 bases match TRBD2. This CDR3 comprises 16 residues. The germline gives CDR1 SGHTA, CDR2 FQGTGA. After removal of 4 bases from V and 2 bases from J, the junction contained 8 bases not matched to a gene. In DNA, the CDR3 is TGTGCCAGCAGCTCGGTAGCGGGACCAAACACAGATACGCAGTATTTT. Encoded protein: CASSSVAGPNTDTQYF. The full variable domain, with the rest looked up from reference TRBV7-3 and TRBJ2-3, is GAGVSQTPSNKVTEKGKYVELRCDPISGHTALYWYRQSLGQGPEFLIYFQGTGAADDSGLPNDRFFAVRPEGSVSTLKIQRTERGDSAVYLCASSSVAGPNTDTQYFGPGTRLTVL.

The rearrangement joins TRBV4-1 to TRBJ2-1, with a weak D call TRBD1 (5 bases). In germline, CDR1 is MGHRA, CDR2 YSYEKL. Trimming removed 0 bases at V and 4 bases at J, with 13 bases between. The CDR3 extends over 16 amino acids. The CDR3 loop reads CASSQDQGSRYNEQFF. CDR3 sequence (DNA): TGCGCCAGCAGCCAAGATCAGGGTAGCAGATACAATGAGCAGTTCTTC.

The chain couples TRBV15 to TRBJ2-7; D might be TRBD2 (5 bases). Germline CDR1 LNHNV, CDR2 YYDKDF (reference sequence). V was shortened by 0 bases and J by 0 bases, with 15 bases between the two germline ends. The CDR3 is 17 residues long. The CDR3: CATSRDLGGSSSYEQYF. CDR3 coding DNA: TGTGCCACCAGCAGAGATTTGGGCGGGTCGAGCTCCTACGAGCAGTACTTC. Filled out from reference TRBV15 and TRBJ2-7, the complete variable domain reads DAMVIQNPRYQVTQFGKPVTLSCSQTLNHNVMYWYQQKSSQAPKLLFHYYDKDFNNEADTPDNFQSRRPNTSFCFLDIRSPGLGDTAMYLCATSRDLGGSSSYEQYFGPGTRLTVT.

The chain is built from TRBV11-3 and TRBJ2-1; D unresolved. Per germline, CDR1 SGHNT and CDR2 YENEEA. The CDR3 runs 16 residues. The ends were cut back, 4 bases at V and 0 bases at J, with 13 bases in the middle. The chain's CDR3 is CASSSRLASSYNEQFF. CDR3 sequence (DNA): TGTGCCAGCAGCTCAAGACTGGCAAGCTCCTACAATGAGCAGTTCTTC.

V and J are TRBV28 and TRBJ2-1; D is perhaps TRBD1 or TRBD2 (5 bases each). CDR3 size: 15 residues. Trimming left V 3 bases short and J 9 bases short, with 18 bases between. Germline values: CDR1 MDHEN, CDR2 SYDVKM. CDR3 protein: CASSFSSQGTGEQFF. Here the CDR3 DNA reads TGTGCCAGCAGTTTTAGCAGCCAAGGGACGGGTGAGCAGTTCTTC.

This rearrangement joins TRBV4-3 to TRBJ2-2; weak D call: TRBD2 (5 bases). V was shortened by 0 bases and J by 1 base, with 9 bases between the two germline ends. Germline V gene lookup returns CDR1 LGHNA and CDR2 YSLEER. CDR3 length: 16 residues. The CDR3 bases are TGCGCCAGCAGCCAAGATGGGAGCGGGAACACCGGGGAGCTGTTTTTT. Its protein product is CASSQDGSGNTGELFF.

The chain recombines TRBV5-6 with TRBJ1-1, with no clear D. The CDR3 spans 13 residues. The germline V gene has CDR1 SGHDT and CDR2 YYEEEE. The V gene lost 5 bases and the J gene lost 6 bases, with 14 bases spanning the gap. The CDR3 nucleotides are TGTGCCAGCAGTGCCCTTCGCGGCGCTGAAGCTTTCTTT. Protein sequence: CASSALRGAEAFF.

The chain's CDR3 is CASSFGGGGTEAFF. The CDR3, as DNA: TGTGCCAGCAGCTTCGGGGGCGGAGGAACTGAAGCTTTCTTT. The V gene is TRBV5-4, the J gene TRBJ1-1; TRBD1 might be the D (6 bases). The CDR3 extends over 14 amino acids. V lost 2 bases, J lost 5 bases, and 13 bases lay in between. Germline V gene lookup returns CDR1 SGHNT and CDR2 YYREEE (reference sequence).

The chain carries TRBV5-1 and TRBJ1-2; D unclear. V was cut by 4 bases and J by 1 base, with 8 bases left in between. The CDR3 has 13 residues. CDR1 and CDR2 (germline): SGHRS, YFSETQ. CDR3 loop: CASSLTVNYGYTF. The CDR3 bases are TGCGCCAGCAGCCTTACAGTTAACTATGGCTACACCTTC.

V is TRBV27 and J is TRBJ1-1; 7 bases match TRBD1. The CDR3 covers 18 residues. Unmatched junction bases numbered 12, after V lost 2 bases and J lost 0 bases. Looked up from germline, CDR1 is MNHEY and CDR2 is SMNVEV (reference sequence). DNA of the CDR3: TGTGCCAGCAGTTTAACAGGGGTGCTAGGCCAGCTGAACACTGAAGCTTTCTTT. It codes for CASSLTGVLGQLNTEAFF.

The chain has TRBV5-4 and TRBJ2-1; 8 bases map to TRBD2. V lost 2 bases and J lost 0; bases outside the gene matches: 1. The germline V gene has CDR1 SGHNT and CDR2 YYREEE (reference sequence). The CDR3 is 15 residues long. DNA of the CDR3: TGTGCCAGCAGCTTCGGGGGGGACTCCTACAATGAGCAGTTCTTC. Translating it yields CASSFGGDSYNEQFF.

The J gene is TRBJ2-5, the V gene TRBV27; maybe TRBD2 (5 bases). Trimming left V 6 bases short and J 5 bases short, with 16 bases between. This CDR3 contains 14 residues. The germline V gene has CDR1 MNHEY and CDR2 SMNVEV (reference sequence). Here the CDR3 DNA reads TGTGCCAGCAGCACGGGCGGGTCACGGGAGACCCAGTACTTC. Translated: CASSTGGSRETQYF.

In this sample, this clone turned up once. The chain recombines TRBV11-3 with TRBJ2-1, with D perhaps TRBD2 (6 bases). Germline CDR1 and CDR2: SGHNT and YENEEA. Deletions cut 5 bases from V and 4 bases from J, with 12 bases between. The CDR3 loop spans 14 amino acids. The CDR3 reads CASSTVADYNEQFF. CDR3 in DNA: TGTGCCAGCAGCACCGTAGCGGATTACAATGAGCAGTTCTTC.

As DNA, the CDR3 is TGTGCCAGCTCACCCGATTCAAACAATGAGCAGTTCTTC. It yields the protein CASSPDSNNEQFF. The chain employs TRBV18 and TRBJ2-1; D is undetermined. Trimming removed 3 bases at V and 5 bases at J, with 8 bases between. Germline assignment: CDR1 KGHSH and CDR2 LQKENI. CDR3 size: 13 residues.

V and J are TRBV11-1 and TRBJ2-1; 15 bases are a match to TRBD2. The CDR3 sequence is 18 residues long. Trimming removed 2 bases from V and 3 bases from J; junction bases left unmatched: 5. Germline CDR1 reads SGHAT; CDR2 reads FQDESV (reference sequence). CDR3 amino acids: CASSLRTSGRAGYNEQFF. CDR3 bases: TGTGCCAGCAGCTTACGGACTAGCGGGAGGGCCGGCTACAATGAGCAGTTCTTC.

V usage is TRBV19 and J usage is TRBJ2-5; 11 nucleotides match TRBD2. CDR1 is LNHDA and CDR2 is SQIVND in the germline V gene (reference sequence). V lost 5 bases and J lost 6; bases outside the gene matches: 14. This CDR3 is 17 amino acids long. The CDR3 is CASSVSGRAGSWQTQYF. The CDR3 DNA reads TGTGCCAGTAGTGTTAGCGGGAGGGCCGGTTCCTGGCAGACCCAGTACTTC.

V usage is TRBV7-8 and J usage is TRBJ1-5, with TRBD1 as a possible D gene (5 bases). The germline CDR1 and CDR2 sequences are SGHVS and FQNEAQ. Trimming took off 5 bases at V and 5 bases at J, with 13 bases between the two ends. The CDR3 covers 14 residues. This CDR3 reads CASSRTGGDQPQHF. In DNA form, the CDR3 reads TGTGCCAGCAGCAGAACCGGGGGGGATCAGCCCCAGCATTTT.

The rearrangement uses TRBV28 and TRBJ1-2; 7 positions match TRBD1. The germline CDR1 and CDR2 sequences are MDHEN and SYDVKM. The CDR3 is made up of 15 amino acids. V gave up 6 bases and J gave up 8 bases; unmatched junction bases: 15. The CDR3 here is CASSSSEGRGQGYTF. The CDR3 DNA follows: TGTGCCAGCAGCTCCTCCGAGGGGAGGGGGCAGGGCTACACCTTC.

This clone has just a few counts. The rearrangement joins TRBV7-2 to TRBJ1-2; D is unresolved. CDR3 length equals 12 residues. Trimming took off 1 base at V and 4 bases at J, with 4 bases between the two ends. The germline CDR1 and CDR2 sequences are SGHTA and FQGNSA. In DNA form, the CDR3 reads TGTGCCAGCAGCTTAGACCGCTATGGCTACACCTTC. This encodes CASSLDRYGYTF.

The J gene is TRBJ1-5, the V gene TRBV23-1, with unresolved D. TRBV23-1 is annotated as an ORF whose role is uncertain. The V end lost 4 bases, the J end lost 0 bases, and 7 bases lay between the germline ends. This CDR3 region has 14 residues. The CDR3 sequence: CASSPGYSNQPQHF. Written as DNA, the CDR3 is TGCGCCAGCAGTCCGGGGTATAGCAATCAGCCCCAGCATTTT.

The chain is built from TRBV4-3 and TRBJ1-5; D is ambiguous. Trimming left V 4 bases short and J 4 bases short, with 11 bases between. Germline assignment: CDR1 LGHNA and CDR2 YSLEER. This CDR3 comprises 14 residues. The CDR3 DNA reads as TGCGCCAGCAGCCTACGACGCGGTAATCAGCCCCAGCATTTT. This codes for CASSLRRGNQPQHF.

The chain employs TRBV6-1 and TRBJ1-1; D is undetermined. Deletions cut 1 base from V and 4 bases from J, with 10 bases between. Germline CDR1 MNHNS, CDR2 SASEGT. The CDR3 is 14 amino acids. For the CDR3, the DNA is TGTGCCAGCAGTGAAGAGGGCGGCCTCACTGAAGCTTTCTTT. Translating gives CASSEEGGLTEAFF.

The V call is TRBV28, the J call TRBJ1-3, with D perhaps matching TRBD1 (5 bases). Germline CDR1 is MDHEN and CDR2 is SYDVKM. Trimming stripped 5 bases from V and 4 bases from J, with 12 bases between. The CDR3 covers 14 residues. CDR3 region: CASSIGADGNTIYF. The CDR3 DNA reads as TGTGCCAGCAGTATCGGGGCTGACGGAAACACCATATATTTT. Combining the CDR3 with reference TRBV28 and TRBJ1-3 gives the whole variable domain DVKVTQSSRYLVKRTGEKVFLECVQDMDHENMFWYRQDPGLGLRLIYFSYDVKMKEKGDIPEGYSVSREKKERFSLILESASTNQTSMYLCASSIGADGNTIYFGEGSWLTVV.

This clone was recorded a few times. This sequence joins TRBV19 and TRBJ2-1; 11 nucleotides line up with TRBD2. The CDR3 runs 14 residues. Losses at the gene ends were 10 bases for V and 6 bases for J; bases not matched to a gene: 8. Germline values: CDR1 LNHDA, CDR2 SQIVND (reference sequence). The CDR3, as DNA: TGTGCCACCTTAGCGGGAGGGTCGAGCAATGAGCAGTTCTTC. Its protein product is CATLAGGSSNEQFF.